The clone carrying this T cell receptor beta chain was recorded only once. The antigen is not known. Since a much larger clone is just one base distant, this may be a read error. Ophthalmopathy in the donors was of moderate-to-severe activity, with CAS ≥3, NOSPECS ≥4 and duration under 3 months. Isolation of PBMCs was performed using 8 to 10 ml of fresh peripheral blood. This record belongs to a study of Graves' ophthalmopathy and Graves' hyperthyroidism. Notes on the study in general: Blood also held most thyroid clonotypes expanded above 0.001 frequency.

The CDR3 has 16 amino acids. Germline CDR1 and CDR2: SGDLS and YYNGEE. RNA transcripts were the source from which TCR beta CDR3 regions were amplified. First-round RT-PCR with HTBI primers preceded a second-round multiplex PCR. Via MiXCR, TCRdb re-called the multiplex PCR reads, giving one row per CDR3 protein. In the table there are a few hundred thousand distinct CDR3 sequences, roughly 21% of which are singletons. The sequenced sample consisted of peripheral blood. The receptor's source is a woman aged 45-59 years with Graves' ophthalmopathy. The V gene is TRBV9, the J gene TRBJ2-7; 11 bases are shared with TRBD2. In DNA form, the CDR3 reads TGTGCCAGCAGCCCTTCCGGGACTAGCGGTAACGGGGAGCATTACTTC. Encoded protein: CASSPSGTSGNGEHYF.